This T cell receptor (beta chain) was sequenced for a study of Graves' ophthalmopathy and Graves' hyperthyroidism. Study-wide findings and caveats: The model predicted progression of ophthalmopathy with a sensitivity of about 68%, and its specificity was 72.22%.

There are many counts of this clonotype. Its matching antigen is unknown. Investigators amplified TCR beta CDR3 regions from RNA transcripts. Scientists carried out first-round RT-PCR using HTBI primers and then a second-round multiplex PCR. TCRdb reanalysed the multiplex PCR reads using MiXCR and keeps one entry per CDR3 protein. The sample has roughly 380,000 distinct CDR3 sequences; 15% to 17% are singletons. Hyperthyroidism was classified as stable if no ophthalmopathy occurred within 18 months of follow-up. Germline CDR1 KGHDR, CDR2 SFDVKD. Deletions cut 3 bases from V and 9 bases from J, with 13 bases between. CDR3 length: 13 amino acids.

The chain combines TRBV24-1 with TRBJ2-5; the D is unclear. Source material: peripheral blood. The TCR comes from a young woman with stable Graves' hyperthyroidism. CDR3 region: CATSDDTPWAQYF. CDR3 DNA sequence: TGTGCCACCAGTGATGATACCCCTTGGGCCCAGTACTTC.